These T cell receptor beta chains were read from a single sample in a study of OX40 agonist ivuxolimab in advanced cancers. The assay was immunoSEQ multiplex PCR, and TCRdb's table has in-frame clones only and misses some. Of almost 90,000 clones in the sample, roughly 89% are singletons; the top ten hold about 1.6%. This material consisted of CD4+ or CD8+ T cells sorted from blood, taken in a trial of the OX40 agonist ivuxolimab. These receptors were collected from an adult with an advanced solid tumor such as melanoma, head and neck, liver or kidney cancer. Both conserved end residues are part of each CDR3. Each record gives: J gene, V gene, clone size, D gene, CDR3 protein, CDR3 DNA. The D gene is left open where the match is weak. Some rows mark clone size as missing; the rest say once, few, many or name a class of expanded clone.

J: TRBJ2-5
V: TRBV19
size: -
D: -
CDR3: CASSARDNRGETQYF
DNA: TGTGCCAGTAGTGCCAGGGACAACCGAGGGGAGACCCAGTACTTC

J: TRBJ1-2
V: TRBV2
size: -
D: -
CDR3: CASTALGANYGYTF
DNA: TGTGCCAGCACGGCCCTAGGGGCTAACTATGGCTACACCTTC

J: TRBJ2-1
V: TRBV9
size: few
D: -
CDR3: CASSVRDISYNEQFF
DNA: TGTGCCAGCAGCGTACGGGACATCTCCTACAATGAGCAGTTCTTC

J: TRBJ2-5
V: TRBV2
size: -
D: -
CDR3: CASSGLGTAAEQYF
DNA: TGTGCCAGCAGTGGTCTCGGGACGGCGGCTGAGCAGTACTTC

J: TRBJ2-2
V: TRBV4-1
size: -
D: TRBD2
CDR3: CASSQGAGTSGIGGELFF
DNA: TGCGCCAGCAGCCAAGGGGCCGGGACTAGCGGGATAGGCGGGGAGCTGTTTTTT

J: TRBJ2-3
V: TRBV5-1
size: -
D: -
CDR3: CASSLALVSTDTQYF
DNA: TGCGCCAGCAGCTTGGCTCTGGTCAGCACAGATACGCAGTATTTT

J: TRBJ1-3
V: TRBV18
size: -
D: -
CDR3: CASSPPGGYSGNTIYF
DNA: TGTGCCAGCTCACCACCCGGCGGATACTCTGGAAACACCATATATTTT

J: TRBJ2-2
V: TRBV5-4
size: -
D: TRBD1
CDR3: CASSLGDRESGELFF
DNA: TGTGCCAGCAGCTTGGGGGACAGGGAATCCGGGGAGCTGTTTTTT

J: TRBJ2-2
V: TRBV10-1
size: -
D: -
CDR3: CASSEGGGELFF
DNA: TGCGCCAGCAGTGAGGGAGGGGGGGAGCTGTTTTTT

J: TRBJ2-5
V: TRBV19
size: -
D: -
CDR3: CASNGAGSPQETQYF
DNA: TGTGCCAGTAACGGAGCAGGGAGCCCCCAAGAGACCCAGTACTTC

J: TRBJ2-1
V: TRBV4-1
size: -
D: TRBD1
CDR3: CASSQPLRTGNNEQFF
DNA: TGCGCCAGCAGCCAACCGCTCCGGACAGGCAACAATGAGCAGTTCTTC

J: TRBJ2-1
V: TRBV6-6
size: -
D: TRBD2
CDR3: CASSTQREGRDEQFF
DNA: TGTGCCAGCAGTACTCAGCGGGAGGGCCGGGATGAGCAGTTCTTC

J: TRBJ2-5
V: TRBV15
size: -
D: -
CDR3: CATSRDRGETQYF
DNA: TGTGCCACCAGCAGAGATCGGGGAGAGACCCAGTACTTC

J: TRBJ2-3
V: TRBV21-1
size: -
D: -
CDR3: CASKQEGRGIFDSTDTQYF
DNA: TGTGCCAGCAAGCAGGAGGGGCGGGGGATTTTCGATAGCACAGATACGCAGTATTTT

J: TRBJ1-4
V: TRBV5-8
size: -
D: -
CDR3: CASSLGDGGATNEKLFF
DNA: TGTGCCAGCAGCTTGGGAGATGGGGGCGCGACTAATGAAAAACTGTTTTTT

J: TRBJ2-7
V: TRBV10-2
size: -
D: TRBD2
CDR3: CASSEPRSLGEGGEQYF
DNA: TGCGCCAGCAGTGAGCCCCGATCCCTGGGGGAGGGAGGCGAGCAGTACTTC